The 24 T cell receptor beta chains below come from one sample, sequenced in a study of tumor-infiltrating lymphocytes in oesophageal squamous cell carcinoma. TCRdb reanalysed the PCR reads using MiXCR and keeps one entry per CDR3 protein. This sample carries roughly 10,000 distinct CDR3 sequences, roughly 64% of them seen once, and the ten largest clones take about 25%. Sequencing input: esophageal tumor tissue. The receptors originated from a female donor with esophageal squamous cell carcinoma.

This chain joins TRBV27 and TRBJ2-5; 11 bases match TRBD2. Matching the DNA end better, TRBJ2-7 makes the J call doubtful. This CDR3 region has 18 residues. Per germline, CDR1 MNHEY and CDR2 SMNVEV (reference sequence). The CDR3 here is CASSQLPGLAGRPYEQYF. CDR3 nucleotide sequence: TGTGCCAGCAGTCAACTACCTGGACTAGCGGGCCGCCCCTACGAGCAGTACTTC.

This clonotype was seen more than once but under ten times. CDR3 sequence: CASRVGGLTEAFF. The CDR3 coding sequence is TGTGCCAGCAGGGTCGGGGGGCTTACTGAAGCTTTCTTT. J is TRBJ1-1 and V is TRBV6-1; tentatively, D is TRBD1 (6 bases). This CDR3 is 13 amino acids long. The V end was cut by 6 bases, the J end by 5 bases, with 13 bases between. Germline V gene data show CDR1 as MNHNS and CDR2 as SASEGT.

The rearrangement links TRBV7-3 to TRBJ2-3; the D is unclear. From germline, CDR1 is SGHTA and CDR2 FQGTGA. The CDR3 length is 13 residues. Trimming removed 1 base from V and 7 bases from J, with 9 bases in between. The CDR3 here is CASSLIPTNTQYF. Here the CDR3 DNA reads TGTGCCAGCAGCTTAATTCCCACTAATACGCAGTATTTT.

The rearrangement joins TRBV11-2 to TRBJ2-3; TRBD2 agrees at 8 bases. Germline trimming cut 9 bases from V and 3 bases from J; bases unmatched to any gene: 8. Germline V CDR1 and CDR2: SGHAT, FQNNGV. This CDR3 region has 14 residues. The CDR3 bases are TGTGCCAGTTTAGCGGGAAGTAAAACAGATACGCAGTATTTT. It codes for CASLAGSKTDTQYF.

This chain connects TRBV7-9 to TRBJ2-5, with a tentative D call TRBD1 (6 bases). The J call may be faulty, since TRBJ2-7 better matches the DNA end. The CDR3 extends over 14 amino acids. Germline V gene data show CDR1 as SEHNR and CDR2 as FQNEAQ (reference sequence). The CDR3 DNA reads TGTGCCAGCAGCTTGGGTCAGGGGACCTACGAGCAGTACTTC. It translates to CASSLGQGTYEQYF.

V gene TRBV12-5 combines with J gene TRBJ2-1; 8 bases are shared with TRBD1. The end of the DNA is better explained by TRBJ2-5, so the J call may be wrong. This CDR3 has 15 amino acids. Germline V gene lookup returns CDR1 LGHNT and CDR2 FRNRAP. The CDR3, as DNA: TGTGCTAGTGCCCCAGGGGGCTCCTTACAAGAGACCCAGTACTTC. This translates into CASAPGGSLQETQYF.

This chain links TRBV7-1 with TRBJ2-5; 8 bases agree with TRBD1. The assigned J gene may be wrong: the sequence end matches TRBJ2-1 better. TRBV7-1 is an ORF; its function is uncertain. There are 14 residues in the CDR3. The CDR3 DNA reads TGTGCCAGCAGCTCGGACAGGGTGGGAGGAGAGCAGTTCTTC. Its protein product is CASSSDRVGGEQFF.

This chain connects TRBV10-3 to TRBJ2-3; D not certain. Germline CDR1 ENHRY, CDR2 SYGVKD. V was shortened by 4 bases and J by 5 bases, with 10 bases between the two germline ends. CDR3 length equals 13 residues. The CDR3 reads CAISVLTLDTQYF. CDR3 bases: TGTGCCATCAGTGTCCTGACTTTAGATACGCAGTATTTT.

Comment on this clonotype: At one end, the junction sequence differs from germline, possibly due to a read error. The chain couples TRBV19 to TRBJ1-6; D unclear. There are 13 residues in the CDR3. Per germline, CDR1 LNHDA and CDR2 SQIVND (reference sequence). The CDR3 DNA follows: TGTGCCAGCCGATCATGGGGAGGGATCGAGCAGTACTTT. Translated: CASRSWGGIEQYF.

V usage is TRBV4-1 and J usage is TRBJ2-3, with 7 bases matching TRBD2. The CDR3 is 16 residues long. CDR1 and CDR2 (germline): MGHRA, YSYEKL. Losses at the gene ends were 3 bases for V and 0 bases for J; bases not matched to a gene: 6. The CDR3 nucleotides read TGCGCCAGCAGCCATTCAATTAGCGGGAGCACAGATACGCAGTATTTT. As protein: CASSHSISGSTDTQYF.

As for this clonotype: Possible read error: a much larger clone is one base away. The V gene is TRBV2, the J gene TRBJ2-4; D gene ambiguous. The J call may be faulty, since TRBJ2-7 better matches the DNA end. Germline values: CDR1 SNHLY, CDR2 FYNNEI. This CDR3 comprises 11 residues. CDR3 region: CASSAKNEQYF. CDR3 DNA sequence: TGTGCCAGCAGTGCTAAAAACGAGCAGTACTTC.

This chain joins TRBV7-2 and TRBJ2-7; 7 bases align to TRBD2. With 4 bases clipped from V and 0 bases from J, the junction kept 6 bases outside the gene matches. This CDR3 region has 15 residues. Germline V CDR1 and CDR2: SGHTA, FQGNSA. The CDR3 DNA reads TGTGCCAGCAGCTCCGGACTAGGACTCTCCTACGAGCAGTACTTC. Protein sequence: CASSSGLGLSYEQYF.

This clonotype was picked up one time. The V call is TRBV7-6, the J call TRBJ2-7, with a tentative D call TRBD1 (6 bases). This CDR3 has 16 amino acids. Germline CDR1 is SGHVS and CDR2 is FNYEAQ. With 5 bases removed from V and 7 bases from J, the gap between germline ends came to 24 bases. CDR3 DNA: TGTGCCAGCAGCCCACGACAGGCCACCAGTAATAGTGAGCAGTACTTC. Translating it yields CASSPRQATSNSEQYF.

The rearrangement joins TRBV7-2 to TRBJ2-3; 8 nucleotides line up with TRBD2. J gave up 2 bases and V 3 bases, and 7 bases lay outside the gene matches. The CDR3 is made up of 16 amino acids. Germline-derived CDR1 and CDR2 are SGHTA and FQGNSA. CDR3 DNA sequence: TGTGCCAGCAGCTTCTTCCCGGGGGGGCTCACAGATACGCAGTATTTT. It yields the protein CASSFFPGGLTDTQYF. Looking up the rest from reference TRBV7-2 and TRBJ2-3 gives the full variable domain: GAGVSQSPSNKVTEKGKDVELRCDPISGHTALYWYRQSLGQGLEFLIYFQGNSAPDKSGLPSDRFSAERTGGSVSTLTIQRTQQEDSAVYLCASSFFPGGLTDTQYFGPGTRLTVL.

This clonotype was recorded a few times. The rearrangement uses TRBV7-2 and TRBJ2-1; a possible D gene is TRBD2 (5 bases). TRBJ2-5 matches the DNA end more closely, so the J call is doubtful. CDR1 is SGHTA and CDR2 is FQGNSA in the germline V gene. CDR3 size: 13 residues. CDR3 residues: CASSLGGLETQYF. The CDR3 nucleotides are TGTGCCAGCAGCTTAGGAGGGTTGGAGACCCAGTACTTC.

By share of the sample, this clonotype is medium-sized. The genes are TRBV5-1 and TRBJ1-6; TRBD1 aligns across 7 bases. The CDR3 covers 15 residues. Germline V gene sequence: CDR1 SGHRS, CDR2 YFSETQ. V lost 0 bases to trimming and J lost 9 bases; unmatched junction nucleotides: 6. CDR3 nucleotides: TGCGCCAGCAGCTTGGCGACAGGGAGTAGTTCACCCCTCCACTTT. This encodes CASSLATGSSSPLHF.

Comment on this clonotype: Germline and junction disagree at one end, which may indicate a read error. J is TRBJ2-1 and V is TRBV7-2; TRBD2 is a possible D gene (5 bases). The CDR3 loop spans 14 amino acids. Germline V gene sequence: CDR1 SGHTA, CDR2 FQGNSA. The CDR3 protein is CASSFGSNTGELFF. The CDR3 bases are TGTGCCAGCAGCTTCGGCTCGAACACCGGGGAGCTGTTCTTC.

This chain connects TRBV6-9 to TRBJ2-7, with 7 bases fitting TRBD1. Germline trimming cut 5 bases from V and 7 bases from J; bases unmatched to any gene: 5. The CDR3 runs to 12 residues. Germline V gives CDR1 MNHGY, CDR2 SVAAGI. CDR3 residues: CASSRQGREQYF. The CDR3 nucleotides read TGTGCCAGCAGTCGACAGGGCAGGGAGCAGTACTTC.

The V and J genes are TRBV6-1 and TRBJ2-1; 8 positions agree with TRBD2. Judging by the DNA end, TRBJ2-7 fits better; the J call may be wrong. The CDR3 sequence is 15 residues long. In germline, CDR1 is MNHNS, CDR2 SASEGT. The CDR3 protein is CASSTTSGRYYEQYF. CDR3 sequence (DNA): TGTGCCAGCAGCACCACTAGCGGTAGGTACTACGAGCAGTACTTC.

This clonotype was detected a few times. The chain carries TRBV7-6 and TRBJ2-1; 9 bases map to TRBD2. The germline V gene encodes CDR1 SGHVS and CDR2 FNYEAQ. V was clipped by 0 bases and J by 4 bases; unmatched bases: 1. The CDR3 is 15 amino acids. CDR3 coding DNA: TGTGCCAGCAGCTTAGCTAGCGGGAGATACAATGAGCAGTTCTTC. Its protein product is CASSLASGRYNEQFF.

This clonotype occurred a few times. The rearrangement links TRBV7-3 to TRBJ2-1; the match to TRBD2 covers 12 bases. CDR1 SGHTA and CDR2 FQGTGA come from the germline V gene. The CDR3 consists of 17 residues. Trimming took 1 base from V and 6 from J; bases not matched to a gene: 7. CDR3 nucleotide sequence: TGTGCCAGCAGCTTAAGGCCTAGCGGGGGGGTGGGCAATGAGCAGTTCTTC. This gives the protein CASSLRPSGGVGNEQFF.

The V call is TRBV7-3, the J call TRBJ2-1; D possibly corresponds to TRBD2 (5 bases). The J call is uncertain, as TRBJ2-5 better fits the DNA end. Germline loops: CDR1 SGHTA, CDR2 FQGTGA. CDR3 length: 13 amino acids. As DNA, the CDR3 is TGTGCCAGCAGCTTAAATCGAGGGGAGACCCAGTACTTC. Its protein is CASSLNRGETQYF.

The chain recombines TRBV7-3 with TRBJ2-3; D is unresolved. The CDR3 contains 14 residues. Between the trimmed V and J ends, which lost 2 bases and 6 bases, there was a span of 12 bases. Germline loops: CDR1 SGHTA, CDR2 FQGTGA. Here the CDR3 reads CASSLRQPGDTQYF. In DNA, the CDR3 is TGTGCCAGCAGCTTACGGCAACCTGGGGATACGCAGTATTTT.

The genes are TRBV7-1 and TRBJ2-5; 9 bases are shared with TRBD1. The last part of the DNA fits TRBJ2-1 better; the J call may be wrong. TRBV7-1 is noted as an ORF with a role that remains uncertain. The CDR3 length is 15 residues. The chain's CDR3 is CASSYGQGTYNEQFF. DNA of the CDR3: TGTGCCAGCAGCTACGGACAGGGGACCTACAATGAGCAGTTCTTC.